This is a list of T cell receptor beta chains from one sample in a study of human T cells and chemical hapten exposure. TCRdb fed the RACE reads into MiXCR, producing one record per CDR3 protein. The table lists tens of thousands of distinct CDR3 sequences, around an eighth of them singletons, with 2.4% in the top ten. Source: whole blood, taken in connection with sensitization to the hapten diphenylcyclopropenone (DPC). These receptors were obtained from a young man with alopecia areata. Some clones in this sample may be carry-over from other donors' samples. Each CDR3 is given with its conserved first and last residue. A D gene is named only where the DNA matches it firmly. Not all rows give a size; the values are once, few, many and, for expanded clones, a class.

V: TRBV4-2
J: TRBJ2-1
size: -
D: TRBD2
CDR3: CASSQDLAGGPQRAYNEQFF
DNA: TGTGCCAGCAGCCAAGACCTAGCGGGGGGGCCACAGAGGGCCTACAATGAGCAGTTCTTC

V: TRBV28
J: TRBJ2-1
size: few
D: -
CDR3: CASSLRRVKQFF
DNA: TGTGCCAGCAGTCTGCGAAGGGTCAAGCAGTTCTTC

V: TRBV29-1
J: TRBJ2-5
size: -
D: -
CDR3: CSVQSGTETQYF
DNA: TGCAGCGTTCAGTCAGGCACAGAGACCCAGTACTTC

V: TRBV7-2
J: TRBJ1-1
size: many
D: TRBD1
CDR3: CASSSDRRRAFF
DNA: TGTGCCAGCAGCTCGGACAGGCGGAGGGCTTTCTTT

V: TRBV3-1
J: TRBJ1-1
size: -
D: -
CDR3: CASSRRAGLNTEAFF
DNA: TGTGCCAGCAGCCGGAGGGCAGGGTTGAACACTGAAGCTTTCTTT

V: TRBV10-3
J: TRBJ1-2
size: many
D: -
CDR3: CAISGPSGQGRSNYGYTF
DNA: TGTGCCATCTCTGGGCCATCTGGGCAGGGGCGGTCTAACTATGGCTACACCTTC

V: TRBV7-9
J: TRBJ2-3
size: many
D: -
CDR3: CASSLGRGGTDTQYF
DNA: TGTGCCAGCAGCTTGGGCCGGGGAGGCACAGATACGCAGTATTTT

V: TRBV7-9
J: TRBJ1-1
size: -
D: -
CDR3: CACSLGFPMNTEAFF
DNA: TGTGCCTGCAGCTTGGGGTTCCCTATGAACACTGAAGCTTTCTTT

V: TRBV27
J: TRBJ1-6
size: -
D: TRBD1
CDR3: CASSFGQDSPLHF
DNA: TGTGCCAGCAGTTTTGGACAGGATTCACCCCTCCACTTT

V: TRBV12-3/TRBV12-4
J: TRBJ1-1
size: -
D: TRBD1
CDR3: CASSSTGTGMGAFF
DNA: TGTGCCAGCAGTTCCACCGGGACAGGCATGGGAGCTTTCTTT

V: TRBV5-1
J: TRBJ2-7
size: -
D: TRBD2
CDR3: CASSWDLSGASYEQYF
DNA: TGCGCCAGCAGCTGGGACTTAAGCGGGGCCTCCTACGAGCAGTACTTC

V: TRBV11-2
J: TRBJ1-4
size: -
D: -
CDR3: CASSPTGTYGEKLFF
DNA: TGTGCCAGCAGCCCCACCGGGACCTACGGAGAAAAACTGTTTTTT

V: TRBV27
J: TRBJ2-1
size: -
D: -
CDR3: CASSGTRAYNEQFF
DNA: TGTGCCAGCAGTGGGACGAGGGCTTACAATGAGCAGTTCTTC

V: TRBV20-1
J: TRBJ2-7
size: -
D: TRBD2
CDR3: CSALAGAIYEQYF
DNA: TGCAGTGCATTAGCGGGGGCTATCTACGAGCAGTACTTC

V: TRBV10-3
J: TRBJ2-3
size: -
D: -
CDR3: CAISESLGRQGTDTQYF
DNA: TGTGCCATCAGTGAGTCTCTCGGGCGTCAGGGCACAGATACGCAGTATTTT

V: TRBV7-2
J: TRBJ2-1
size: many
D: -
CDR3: CASSSRTLSGVYNEQFF
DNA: TGTGCCAGCAGCTCTCGGACTCTCTCGGGGGTTTACAATGAGCAGTTCTTC

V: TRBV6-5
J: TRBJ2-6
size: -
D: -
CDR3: CASSLTGSSGANVLTF
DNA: TGTGCCAGCAGTTTGACGGGGAGCTCTGGGGCCAACGTCCTGACTTTC

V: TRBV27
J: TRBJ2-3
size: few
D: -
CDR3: CASGEVLDTQYF
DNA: TGTGCCAGCGGGGAGGTATTGGATACGCAGTATTTT

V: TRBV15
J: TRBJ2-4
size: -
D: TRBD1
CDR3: CATNRIYRGSNIQYF
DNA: TGTGCCACCAACAGAATTTACAGGGGATCGAACATTCAGTACTTC

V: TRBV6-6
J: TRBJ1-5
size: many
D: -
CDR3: CASTTGPGGQPQHF
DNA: TGTGCCAGCACCACGGGTCCCGGGGGCCAGCCCCAGCATTTT

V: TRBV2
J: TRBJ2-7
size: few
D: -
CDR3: CASNRGTSYEQYF
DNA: TGTGCCAGCAACCGGGGCACCTCCTACGAGCAGTACTTC

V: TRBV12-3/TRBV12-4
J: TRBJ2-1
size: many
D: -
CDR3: CASITPGLYNEQFF
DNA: TGTGCCAGCATCACCCCCGGCCTGTACAATGAGCAGTTCTTC

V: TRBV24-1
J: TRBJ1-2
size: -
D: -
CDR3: CATSVYGYGYTF
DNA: TGTGCCACCAGTGTATATGGCTATGGCTACACCTTC

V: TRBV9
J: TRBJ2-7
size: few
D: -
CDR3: CASSETGVGAAYF
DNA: TGTGCCAGCAGCGAGACCGGAGTGGGGGCCGCCTACTTC

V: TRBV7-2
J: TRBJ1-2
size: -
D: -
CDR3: CASSLGRFYGYTF
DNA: TGTGCCAGCAGCTTAGGCAGGTTCTATGGCTACACCTTC

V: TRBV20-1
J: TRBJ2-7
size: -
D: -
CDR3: CSASPGTQGGEQYF
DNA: TGCAGTGCTAGTCCCGGGACCCAGGGGGGCGAGCAGTACTTC

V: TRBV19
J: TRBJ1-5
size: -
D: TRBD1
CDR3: CASNTMGQGGQPQHF
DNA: TGTGCCAGTAATACGATGGGACAGGGCGGCCAGCCCCAGCATTTT

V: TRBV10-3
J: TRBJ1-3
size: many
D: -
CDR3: CATGGGNTIYF
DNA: TGTGCCACCGGGGGAGGAAACACCATATATTTT

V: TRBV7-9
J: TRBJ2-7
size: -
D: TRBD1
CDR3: CASSLKGQGLNRHEQYF
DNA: TGTGCCAGCAGCTTAAAGGGACAGGGACTCAATCGGCACGAGCAGTACTTC

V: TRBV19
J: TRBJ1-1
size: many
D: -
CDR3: CASIRSSSEAFF
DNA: TGTGCCAGTATTAGATCGTCCTCTGAAGCTTTCTTT

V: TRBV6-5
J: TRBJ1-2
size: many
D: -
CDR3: CASSYSSGNYGYTF
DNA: TGTGCCAGCAGTTACTCATCCGGTAACTATGGCTACACCTTC

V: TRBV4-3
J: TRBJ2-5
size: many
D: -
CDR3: CASSQATGKETQYF
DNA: TGCGCCAGCAGCCAAGCAACAGGGAAAGAGACCCAGTACTTC

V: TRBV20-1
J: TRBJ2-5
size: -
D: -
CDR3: CSSDILITQYF
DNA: TGCAGCTCAGACATCTTGATTACCCAGTACTTC